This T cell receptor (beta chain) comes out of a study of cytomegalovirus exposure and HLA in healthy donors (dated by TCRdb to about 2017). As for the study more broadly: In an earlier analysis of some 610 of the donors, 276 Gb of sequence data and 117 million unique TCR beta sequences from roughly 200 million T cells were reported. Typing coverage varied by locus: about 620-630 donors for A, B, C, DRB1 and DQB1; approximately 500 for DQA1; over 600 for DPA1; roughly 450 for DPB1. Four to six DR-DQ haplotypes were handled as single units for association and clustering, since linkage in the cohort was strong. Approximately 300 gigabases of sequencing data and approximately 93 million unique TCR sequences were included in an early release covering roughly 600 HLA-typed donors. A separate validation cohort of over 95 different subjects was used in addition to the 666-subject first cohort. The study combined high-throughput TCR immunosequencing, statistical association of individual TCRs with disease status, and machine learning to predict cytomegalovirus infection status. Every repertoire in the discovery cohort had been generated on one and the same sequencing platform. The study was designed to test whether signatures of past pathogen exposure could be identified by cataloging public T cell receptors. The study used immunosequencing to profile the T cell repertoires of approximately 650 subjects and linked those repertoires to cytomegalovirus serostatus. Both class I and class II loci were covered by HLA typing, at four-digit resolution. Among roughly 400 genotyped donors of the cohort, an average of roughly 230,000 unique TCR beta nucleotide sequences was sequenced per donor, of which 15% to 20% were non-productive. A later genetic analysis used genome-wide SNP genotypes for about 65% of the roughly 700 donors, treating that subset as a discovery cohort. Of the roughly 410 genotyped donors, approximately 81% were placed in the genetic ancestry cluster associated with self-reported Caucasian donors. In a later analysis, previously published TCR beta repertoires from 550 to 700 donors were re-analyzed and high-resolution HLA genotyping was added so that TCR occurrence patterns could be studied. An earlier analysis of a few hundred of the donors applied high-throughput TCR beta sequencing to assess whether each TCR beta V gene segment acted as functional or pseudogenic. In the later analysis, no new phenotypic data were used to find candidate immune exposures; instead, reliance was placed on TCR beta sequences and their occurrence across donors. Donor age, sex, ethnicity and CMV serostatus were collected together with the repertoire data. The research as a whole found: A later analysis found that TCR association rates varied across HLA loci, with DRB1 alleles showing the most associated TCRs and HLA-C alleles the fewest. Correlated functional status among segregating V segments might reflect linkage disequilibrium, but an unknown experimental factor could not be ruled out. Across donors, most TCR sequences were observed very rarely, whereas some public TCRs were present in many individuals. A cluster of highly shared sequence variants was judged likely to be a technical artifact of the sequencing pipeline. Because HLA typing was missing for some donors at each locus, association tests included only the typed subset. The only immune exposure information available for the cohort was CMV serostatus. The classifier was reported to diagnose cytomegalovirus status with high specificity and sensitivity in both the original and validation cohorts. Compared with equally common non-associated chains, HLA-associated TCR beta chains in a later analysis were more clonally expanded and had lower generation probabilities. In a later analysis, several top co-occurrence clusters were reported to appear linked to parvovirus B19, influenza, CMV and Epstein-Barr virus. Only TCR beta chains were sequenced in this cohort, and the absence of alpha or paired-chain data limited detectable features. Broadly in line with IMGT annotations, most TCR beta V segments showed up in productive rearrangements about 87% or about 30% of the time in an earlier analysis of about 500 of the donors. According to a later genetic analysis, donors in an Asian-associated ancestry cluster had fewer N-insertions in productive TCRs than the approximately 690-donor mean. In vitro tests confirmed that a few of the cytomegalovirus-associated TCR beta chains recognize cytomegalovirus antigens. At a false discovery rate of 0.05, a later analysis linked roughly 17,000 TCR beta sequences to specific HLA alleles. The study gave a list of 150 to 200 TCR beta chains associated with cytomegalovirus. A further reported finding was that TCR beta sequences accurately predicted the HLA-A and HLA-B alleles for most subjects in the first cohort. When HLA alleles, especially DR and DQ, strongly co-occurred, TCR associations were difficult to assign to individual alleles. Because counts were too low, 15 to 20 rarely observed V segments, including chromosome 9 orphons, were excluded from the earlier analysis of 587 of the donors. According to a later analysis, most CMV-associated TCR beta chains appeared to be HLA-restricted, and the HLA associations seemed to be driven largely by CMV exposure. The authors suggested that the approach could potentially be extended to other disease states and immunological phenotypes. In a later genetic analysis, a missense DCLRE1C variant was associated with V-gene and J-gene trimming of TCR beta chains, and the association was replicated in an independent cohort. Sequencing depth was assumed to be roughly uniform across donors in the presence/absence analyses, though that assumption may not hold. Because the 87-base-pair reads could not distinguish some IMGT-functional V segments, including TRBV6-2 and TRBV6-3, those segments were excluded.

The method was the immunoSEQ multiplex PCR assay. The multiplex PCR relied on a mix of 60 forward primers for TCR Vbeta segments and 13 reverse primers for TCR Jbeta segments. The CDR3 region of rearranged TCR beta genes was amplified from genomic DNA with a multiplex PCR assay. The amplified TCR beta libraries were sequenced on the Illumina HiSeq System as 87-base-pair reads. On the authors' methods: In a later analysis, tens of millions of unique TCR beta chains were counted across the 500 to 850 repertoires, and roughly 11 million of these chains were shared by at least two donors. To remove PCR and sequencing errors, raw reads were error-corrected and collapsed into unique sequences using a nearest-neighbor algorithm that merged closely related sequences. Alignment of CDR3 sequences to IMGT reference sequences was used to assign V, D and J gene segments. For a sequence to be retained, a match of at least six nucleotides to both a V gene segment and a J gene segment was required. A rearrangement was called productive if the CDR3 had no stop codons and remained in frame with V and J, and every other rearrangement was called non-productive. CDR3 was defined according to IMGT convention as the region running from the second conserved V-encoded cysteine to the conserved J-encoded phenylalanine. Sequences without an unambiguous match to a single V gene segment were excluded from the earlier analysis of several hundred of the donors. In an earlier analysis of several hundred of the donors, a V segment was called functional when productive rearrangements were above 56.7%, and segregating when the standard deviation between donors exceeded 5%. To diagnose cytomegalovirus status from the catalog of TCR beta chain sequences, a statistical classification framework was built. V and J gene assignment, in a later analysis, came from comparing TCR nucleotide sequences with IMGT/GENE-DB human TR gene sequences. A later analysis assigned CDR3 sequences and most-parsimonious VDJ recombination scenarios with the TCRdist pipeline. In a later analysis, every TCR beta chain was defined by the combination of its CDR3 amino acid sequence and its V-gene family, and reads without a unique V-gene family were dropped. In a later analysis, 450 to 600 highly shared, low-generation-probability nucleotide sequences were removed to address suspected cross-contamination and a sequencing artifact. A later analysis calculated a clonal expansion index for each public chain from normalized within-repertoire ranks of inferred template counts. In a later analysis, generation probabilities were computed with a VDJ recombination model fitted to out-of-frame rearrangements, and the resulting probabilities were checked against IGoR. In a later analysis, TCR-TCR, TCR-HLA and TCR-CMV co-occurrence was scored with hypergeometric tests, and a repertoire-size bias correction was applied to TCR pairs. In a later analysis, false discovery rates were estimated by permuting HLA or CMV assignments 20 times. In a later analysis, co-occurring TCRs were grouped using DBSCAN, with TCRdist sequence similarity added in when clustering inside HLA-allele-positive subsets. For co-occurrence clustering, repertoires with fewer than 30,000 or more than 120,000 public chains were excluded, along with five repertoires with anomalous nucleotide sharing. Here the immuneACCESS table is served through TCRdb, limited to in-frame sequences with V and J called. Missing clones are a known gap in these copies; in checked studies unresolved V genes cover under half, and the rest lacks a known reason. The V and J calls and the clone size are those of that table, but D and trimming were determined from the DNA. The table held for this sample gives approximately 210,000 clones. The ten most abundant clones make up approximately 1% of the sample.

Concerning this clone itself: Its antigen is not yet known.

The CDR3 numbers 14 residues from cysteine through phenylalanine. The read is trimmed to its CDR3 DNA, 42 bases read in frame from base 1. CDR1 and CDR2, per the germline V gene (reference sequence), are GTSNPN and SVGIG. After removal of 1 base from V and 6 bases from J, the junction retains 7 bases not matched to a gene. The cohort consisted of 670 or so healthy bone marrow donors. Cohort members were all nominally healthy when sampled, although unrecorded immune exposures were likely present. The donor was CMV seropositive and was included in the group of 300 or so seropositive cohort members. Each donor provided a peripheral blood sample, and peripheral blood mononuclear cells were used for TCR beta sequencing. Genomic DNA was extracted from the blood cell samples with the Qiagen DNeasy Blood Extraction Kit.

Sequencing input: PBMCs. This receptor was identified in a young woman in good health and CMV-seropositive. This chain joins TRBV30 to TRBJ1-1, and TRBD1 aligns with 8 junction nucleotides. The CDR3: CAWSGTGSMAEAFF. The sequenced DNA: TGTGCCTGGAGTGGGACAGGGTCAATGGCTGAAGCTTTCTTT.